This entry describes one T cell receptor beta chain. Antigen unknown. Semi-nested PCR with Nested Universal Primer A followed constant-region reverse priming of full-length variable regions. TCRdb reprocessed the 5' RACE reads via MiXCR and lists one record per CDR3 protein. The sample consists of tens of thousands of distinct CDR3 sequences, around a fifth of them appearing once. The study, taken as a whole, reports: The TCR gene usage of tumor memory CD4+ T cells clustered together with blood and lymph node memory CD4+ cells and with lymph node naive CD4+ cells.

J lost 3 bases, V lost 7 bases, and 6 bases had no gene match. The CDR3 loop spans 14 amino acids. Germline lookup yields CDR1 MNHNS and CDR2 SASEGT. Sequencing was performed on memory CD4+ T cells sorted from a lymph node. Subset denoted: memory CD4+ T cells, CD4+CD45RO+CD25-. The sequence was collected from a female donor with breast cancer. J is TRBJ2-7 and V is TRBV6-1; 10 nucleotides line up with TRBD2. The CDR3, as DNA: TGTGCCAGCACTCATCCTAGCGGGAGCTACGAGCAGTACTTC. It yields the protein CASTHPSGSYEQYF.